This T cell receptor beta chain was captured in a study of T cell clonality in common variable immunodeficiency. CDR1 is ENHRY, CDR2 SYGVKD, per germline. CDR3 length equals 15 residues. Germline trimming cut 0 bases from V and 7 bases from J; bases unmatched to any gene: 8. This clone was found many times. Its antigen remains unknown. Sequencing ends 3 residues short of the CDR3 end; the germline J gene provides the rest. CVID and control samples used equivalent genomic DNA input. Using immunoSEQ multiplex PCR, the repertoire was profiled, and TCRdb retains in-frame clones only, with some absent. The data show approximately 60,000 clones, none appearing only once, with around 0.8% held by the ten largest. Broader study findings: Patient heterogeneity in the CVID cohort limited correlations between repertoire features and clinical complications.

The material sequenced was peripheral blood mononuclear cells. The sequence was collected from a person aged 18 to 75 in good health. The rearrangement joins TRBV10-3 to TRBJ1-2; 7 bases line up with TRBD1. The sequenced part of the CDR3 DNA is TGTGCCATCAGTGAGTCGAGACAGGGTAGGAGTGGC. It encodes CAISESRQGRSG. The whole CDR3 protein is CAISESRQGRSGYTF.